These 32 T cell receptor beta chains were all obtained from the same sample, sequenced in a study of cytomegalovirus exposure and HLA in healthy donors. Primers for the PCR totalled 60 Vbeta and 13 Jbeta. Using immunoSEQ multiplex PCR, the repertoire was profiled, and TCRdb retains in-frame clones only, with some absent. The sample shows about 94,000 clones, 81% of them seen only once. The sample consisted of PBMCs. The receptors here all came from a human donor in good health.

The rearrangement links TRBV5-1 to TRBJ1-2; maybe TRBD1 (6 bases). From germline, CDR1 is SGHRS and CDR2 YFSETQ. Trimming took off 0 bases at V and 8 bases at J, with 14 bases between the two ends. The CDR3 covers 14 residues. CDR3 nucleotides: TGCGCCAGCAGCTTGGAGGGGGGGACCGGGGGCTACACCTTC. The encoded protein is CASSLEGGTGGYTF.

The V gene is TRBV5-6, the J gene TRBJ1-4; tentative D call: TRBD1 (5 bases). Germline CDR1 and CDR2: SGHDT and YYEEEE. The V and J ends lost 4 bases and 0 bases respectively, with 7 bases between them. The CDR3 contains 14 residues. The CDR3 sequence: CASSRGATNEKLFF. CDR3 nucleotides: TGTGCCAGCAGCAGGGGTGCAACTAATGAAAAACTGTTTTTT.

This rearrangement joins TRBV14 to TRBJ2-3; D is unclear. Germline CDR1 is SGHDN and CDR2 is FVKESK. V was shortened by 8 bases and J by 2 bases, with 8 bases between the two germline ends. This CDR3 has 12 amino acids. CDR3 DNA: TGTGCCAGCCAAACAGACACAGATACGCAGTATTTT. Translated: CASQTDTDTQYF.

The chain employs TRBV29-1 and TRBJ1-4, with TRBD1 identical over 8 bases. This CDR3 contains 13 residues. V shed 1 base, J shed 10 bases, and the junction held 5 bases outside the gene matches. Germline CDR1 and CDR2: SQVTM and ANQGSEA. CDR3 DNA: TGCAGCGTTGAAGGGCAGGGGGCGGTAAAACTGTTTTTT. Residues: CSVEGQGAVKLFF. Using reference TRBV29-1 and TRBJ1-4 for the parts outside the CDR3, the full variable domain is SAVISQKPSRDICQRGTSLTIQCQVDSQVTMMFWYRQQPGQSLTLIATANQGSEATYESGFVIDKFPISRPNLTFSTLTVSNMSPEDSSIYLCSVEGQGAVKLFFGSGTQLSVL.

This chain uses TRBV29-1 with TRBJ2-7; maybe TRBD1 (6 bases). Germline V gene data show CDR1 as SQVTM and CDR2 as ANQGSEA. This CDR3 spans 12 amino acids. V was trimmed by 4 bases and J by 6 bases, leaving 13 bases between them. The CDR3 sequence: CSVAYTGSEQYF. The CDR3 DNA reads as TGCAGCGTTGCCTATACAGGGTCCGAGCAGTACTTC.

The chain couples TRBV7-9 to TRBJ2-1; 9 nucleotides match TRBD2. V lost 5 bases, J lost 9 bases, and 8 bases stayed unmatched. The CDR3 runs 14 residues. CDR1 and CDR2 (germline): SEHNR, FQNEAQ (reference sequence). DNA of the CDR3: TGTGCCAGCAGCCCGGGGACTAGCCTCGTTGAGCAGTTCTTC. Protein: CASSPGTSLVEQFF.

The rearrangement uses TRBV11-2 and TRBJ2-1; D possibly corresponds to TRBD2 (5 bases). Germline V gene lookup returns CDR1 SGHAT and CDR2 FQNNGV. CDR3 length: 13 amino acids. Trimming took 5 bases from V and 2 from J, leaving 7 bases between them. CDR3 nucleotide sequence: TGTGCCAGCAGCGTCGGGACCTACAATGAGCAGTTCTTC. This encodes CASSVGTYNEQFF.

This sequence joins TRBV7-6 and TRBJ1-3, with D unresolved. This CDR3 spans 15 amino acids. V gave up 2 bases and J gave up 0 bases, with 8 bases separating them. Per the germline V gene, CDR1 is SGHVS and CDR2 is FNYEAQ. CDR3 sequence reads: CASSLFSFSGNTIYF. The CDR3 bases are TGTGCCAGCAGCTTATTTTCTTTCTCTGGAAACACCATATATTTT.

This rearrangement joins TRBV4-1 to TRBJ2-1; no definite D call. This CDR3 has 14 amino acids. CDR1 and CDR2 (germline): MGHRA, YSYEKL. The germline V and J ends were trimmed by 1 base and 9 bases, with 13 bases remaining between them. The CDR3 protein is CASSQALVVAEQFF. CDR3 nucleotide sequence: TGCGCCAGCAGCCAAGCCCTAGTCGTAGCTGAGCAGTTCTTC.

This chain links TRBV9 with TRBJ2-2, with D unresolved. The germline V gene has CDR1 SGDLS and CDR2 YYNGEE. V dropped 3 bases and J dropped 5 bases, with 11 bases sitting between them. This CDR3 has 14 amino acids. This CDR3 reads CASSGGSGTGELFF. CDR3 sequence (DNA): TGTGCCAGCAGCGGTGGGTCGGGTACCGGGGAGCTGTTTTTT.

V usage is TRBV6-4 and J usage is TRBJ1-6; 7 positions match TRBD1. CDR3 length: 13 amino acids. The germline V gene encodes CDR1 MRHNA and CDR2 SNTAGT. The CDR3: CAMGTAKNSPLHF. As DNA, the CDR3 is TGTGCGATGGGGACAGCCAAGAATTCACCCCTCCACTTT.

The table lists this clone with a few counts. V and J are TRBV2 and TRBJ1-6, with 7 bases that match TRBD1. This CDR3 has 15 residues. Trimming at V came to 7 bases and at J to 2 bases, leaving 5 bases not matched to a gene. Per the germline V gene, CDR1 is SNHLY and CDR2 is FYNNEI. DNA for the CDR3: TGTGCCAGCATCCGACAGGGAACCTATAATTCACCCCTCCACTTT. This encodes CASIRQGTYNSPLHF.

The chain recombines TRBV23-1 with TRBJ2-1, with 9 bases fitting TRBD2. TRBV23-1 has ORF status, its function being uncertain. V trimming: 3 bases; J trimming: 5 bases; junction bases outside the gene matches: 11. The CDR3 extends over 17 amino acids. CDR3 sequence: CASSHFWAGGKHNEQFF. The CDR3 region has the DNA TGCGCCAGCAGTCACTTCTGGGCGGGAGGGAAACACAATGAGCAGTTCTTC.

This clone was seen a handful of times. The chain joins TRBV6-1 to TRBJ1-5; 7 positions agree with TRBD1. V was clipped by 7 bases and J by 3 bases; unmatched bases: 6. CDR3 size: 14 residues. From germline, CDR1 is MNHNS and CDR2 SASEGT. In DNA, the CDR3 is TGTGCCAGCATCCGGGACAGAGACAATCAGCCCCAGCATTTT. Residues: CASIRDRDNQPQHF.

The J gene is TRBJ2-7, the V gene TRBV7-7, with 7 bases aligning to TRBD2. V was pared by 5 bases and J by 3 bases, with 7 bases of the junction left unmatched. The CDR3 sequence is 14 residues long. Germline lookup yields CDR1 SSHAT and CDR2 FNYEAQ (reference sequence). The CDR3 is CASSLLAGDYEQYF. In DNA, the CDR3 is TGTGCCAGCAGCCTCCTTGCGGGAGACTACGAGCAGTACTTC. Supplemented by reference TRBV7-7 and TRBJ2-7, the full variable domain reads GAGVSQSPRYKVTKRGQDVTLRCDPISSHATLYWYQQALGQGPEFLTYFNYEAQPDKSGLPSDRFSAERPEGSISTLTIQRTEQRDSAMYRCASSLLAGDYEQYFGPGTRLTVT.

The chain uses TRBV25-1 and TRBJ1-2, with D possibly matching TRBD1 (5 bases). The CDR3 covers 13 residues. Germline V gene lookup returns CDR1 MGHDK and CDR2 SYGVNS. V was trimmed by 3 bases and J by 4 bases, leaving 9 bases between them. The CDR3 DNA reads TGTGCCAGCAGTGATCCTACAGGCTATGGCTACACCTTC. This codes for CASSDPTGYGYTF.

The CDR3 DNA reads TGTGCCACCAGCACCTACGGACTAGCGGGGCCTCAAGAGACCCAGTACTTC. Its translation is CATSTYGLAGPQETQYF. The chain is built from TRBV15 and TRBJ2-5; 12 bases match TRBD2. The CDR3 runs to 17 residues. Germline V lookup: CDR1 LNHNV, CDR2 YYDKDF (reference sequence). Unmatched junction bases numbered 8, after V lost 4 bases and J lost 2 bases.

The rearrangement uses TRBV9 and TRBJ2-7; 9 bases are shared with TRBD2. Trimming cost V 0 bases and J 2 bases; bases outside gene matches: 3. Per germline, CDR1 SGDLS and CDR2 YYNGEE. This CDR3 has 15 residues. The CDR3, as DNA: TGTGCCAGCAGCGTAGGGACTAGCGCTACCTACGAGCAGTACTTC. It codes for CASSVGTSATYEQYF.

The chain uses TRBV4-3 and TRBJ2-3; 9 bases agree with TRBD1. The CDR3 is 16 amino acids. The V segment lost 3 bases and the J segment 2 bases; nucleotides outside the gene matches: 6. Germline CDR1 is LGHNA and CDR2 is YSLEER. This chain's CDR3 is CASSQGGQGTTDTQYF. CDR3 DNA sequence: TGCGCCAGCAGCCAGGGGGGACAGGGAACCACAGATACGCAGTATTTT.

There are a few counts of this clone. The gene calls are TRBV7-9 and TRBJ1-3, with a possible D match to TRBD1 (5 bases). This CDR3 is 15 amino acids long. The germline V gene encodes CDR1 SEHNR and CDR2 FQNEAQ (reference sequence). V gave up 6 bases and J gave up 0 bases, with 12 bases separating them. CDR3 nucleotides: TGTGCCAGCAGTTCCAGGGCCAGCTCTGGAAACACCATATATTTT. This translates into CASSSRASSGNTIYF.

The rearrangement uses TRBV10-2 and TRBJ2-1, with TRBD2 matching 16 bases. Germline CDR1 WSHSY, CDR2 SAAADI. This CDR3 is built from 17 residues. V lost 5 bases, J lost 8 bases, and 9 bases stayed unmatched. CDR3 sequence: CASSSGTSGRAADEQFF. DNA of the CDR3: TGCGCCAGCAGTTCTGGGACTAGCGGGAGGGCTGCGGATGAGCAGTTCTTC.

This clone was found once. V and J are TRBV2 and TRBJ1-5; 10 bases match TRBD1. V was pared by 6 bases and J by 11 bases, with 7 bases of the junction left unmatched. Germline CDR1 and CDR2: SNHLY and FYNNEI. The CDR3 covers 13 residues. The CDR3 DNA follows: TGTGCCAGCAGCGGGACAGGGGTCGAAGCCCAGCATTTT. Translation: CASSGTGVEAQHF.

Comment on this clone: One junction end disagrees with the germline gene, perhaps due to a read error. The V call is TRBV18, the J call TRBJ2-1, with D possibly being TRBD2 (6 bases). This CDR3 is built from 17 residues. From germline, CDR1 is KGHSH and CDR2 LQKENI. The CDR3 reads CASSPSGRGASSNEQFF. Written as DNA, the CDR3 is TGTGCCAGCTCACCCTCGGGCCGCGGGGCCTCCTCCAATGAGCAGTTCTTC.

The chain employs TRBV6-5 and TRBJ2-1, with 9 bases identical to TRBD1. Trimming at V came to 6 bases and at J to 4 bases, leaving 7 bases not matched to a gene. Germline loops: CDR1 MNHEY, CDR2 SVGAGI. The CDR3 totals 15 residues. The CDR3 reads CASRRQGVLYNEQFF. The DNA for the CDR3 is TGTGCCAGCAGGCGACAGGGGGTCCTATACAATGAGCAGTTCTTC.

The rearrangement links TRBV28 to TRBJ2-7; 11 positions agree with TRBD1. Germline loops: CDR1 MDHEN, CDR2 SYDVKM. V gave up 3 bases and J gave up 3 bases; unmatched junction bases: 4. The CDR3 is made up of 15 amino acids. The CDR3 loop reads CASSFGQGAFYEQYF. CDR3 sequence (DNA): TGTGCCAGCAGTTTTGGACAGGGGGCCTTCTACGAGCAGTACTTC.

The chain combines TRBV27 with TRBJ1-1, with D perhaps TRBD1 (6 bases). The CDR3 extends over 15 amino acids. The V end was cut by 3 bases, the J end by 5 bases, with 16 bases between. Germline values: CDR1 MNHEY, CDR2 SMNVEV (reference sequence). DNA for the CDR3: TGTGCCAGCAGTTTGGGGGACACTTCGGGGACTGAAGCTTTCTTT. Translated, it gives CASSLGDTSGTEAFF.

This clone was detected only a few times. The genes are TRBV28 and TRBJ2-2, with a tentative D call TRBD1 (6 bases). The CDR3 has 14 amino acids. V gave up 4 bases and J gave up 7 bases, with 13 bases separating them. Germline-derived CDR1 and CDR2 are MDHEN and SYDVKM. The CDR3 here is CASSYGTSVGELFF. The CDR3, as DNA: TGTGCCAGCAGTTATGGGACATCAGTCGGGGAGCTGTTTTTT. Supplemented by reference TRBV28 and TRBJ2-2, the full variable domain reads DVKVTQSSRYLVKRTGEKVFLECVQDMDHENMFWYRQDPGLGLRLIYFSYDVKMKEKGDIPEGYSVSREKKERFSLILESASTNQTSMYLCASSYGTSVGELFFGEGSRLTVL.

V is TRBV14 and J is TRBJ2-5; D may be TRBD2 (6 bases). The germline CDR1 and CDR2 sequences are SGHDN and FVKESK. There are 15 residues in the CDR3. V was cut by 1 base and J by 5 bases, with 14 bases left in between. Here the CDR3 DNA reads TGTGCCAGCAGCCAAGGGATGAGGAGCGGGGAGACCCAGTACTTC. Translating it yields CASSQGMRSGETQYF. Full variable domain (remainder filled in from reference TRBV14 and TRBJ2-5): EAGVTQFPSHSVIEKGQTVTLRCDPISGHDNLYWYRRVMGKEIKFLLHFVKESKQDESGMPNNRFLAERTGGTYSTLKVQPAELEDSGVYFCASSQGMRSGETQYFGPGTRLLVL.

This clone has just one count. V and J are TRBV5-4 and TRBJ2-5; 7 bases line up with TRBD1. The CDR3 runs to 14 residues. Germline V gene lookup returns CDR1 SGHNT and CDR2 YYREEE (reference sequence). J was trimmed by 10 bases and V by 3 bases; bases with no gene match: 12. The CDR3 DNA reads as TGTGCCAGCAGCTCCCCTCCGGGACAGTTGAACCAGTACTTC. As protein: CASSSPPGQLNQYF.

This clone was counted once. The chain links TRBV9 to TRBJ2-7, with 14 positions matching TRBD2. The junction had 3 bases not matched to a gene; V was cut back by 4 bases and J by 3 bases. In germline, CDR1 is SGDLS, CDR2 YYNGEE. The CDR3 totals 15 residues. Here the CDR3 DNA reads TGTGCCAGCAGCTTGGGACTAGCGGGGGTCTACGAGCAGTACTTC. Its protein is CASSLGLAGVYEQYF.

The chain employs TRBV30 and TRBJ1-1, with 7 bases fitting TRBD1. Germline trimming cut 0 bases from V and 11 bases from J; bases unmatched to any gene: 9. This CDR3 region has 13 residues. CDR1 is GTSNPN, CDR2 SVGIG, per germline (reference sequence). The CDR3 here is CAWSVGEGRGAFF. CDR3 nucleotide sequence: TGTGCCTGGAGTGTGGGAGAGGGCAGGGGGGCTTTCTTT.

The chain links TRBV19 to TRBJ2-4; maybe TRBD2 (9 bases). This CDR3 has 19 amino acids. The V end was cut by 6 bases, the J end by 1 base, with 25 bases between. Germline loops: CDR1 LNHDA, CDR2 SQIVND (reference sequence). The CDR3 loop reads CASSSGGTGGGPAKNIQYF. For the CDR3, the DNA is TGTGCCAGTAGCAGCGGGGGGACAGGCGGAGGTCCGGCCAAAAACATTCAGTACTTC.